Shown below are 13 T cell receptor beta chains from a single sample sequenced in a study of Ad26.COV2.S vaccination and SARS-CoV-2 variants. Indicated treatment: approximately 18 received Ad26.COV2.S at low or high dose, single or two shots; roughly 5 received placebo; per-sample allocation not given. Specimen acquisition occurred on day 63 following the initial vaccine or placebo injection. Generated by immunoSEQ multiplex PCR, the TCRdb table keeps only in-frame clones and is missing some. The profile shows more than 300,000 clones, 88% of them singletons. This specimen was peripheral blood, taken in a trial of Ad26.COV2.S vaccine versus placebo. Receptors originate from a person aged 18-65 years who received the Ad26.COV2.S COVID-19 vaccine or a placebo.

The V and J genes are TRBV19 and TRBJ1-2; D remains ambiguous. Trimming stripped 3 bases from V and 8 bases from J, with 13 bases between. Germline V gives CDR1 LNHDA, CDR2 SQIVND (reference sequence). CDR3 length: 13 residues. This CDR3 reads CASSIEGAAGYTF. CDR3 DNA sequence: TGTGCCAGTAGTATTGAGGGAGCGGCCGGCTACACCTTC.

The CDR3 protein is CASSPSSDRFSYEQYF. The CDR3 region has the DNA TGTGCCAGCAGCCCTAGCTCAGACAGGTTCTCCTACGAGCAGTACTTC. The chain couples TRBV7-9 to TRBJ2-7, with D tentatively TRBD1 (6 bases). Trimming stripped 5 bases from V and 0 bases from J, with 17 bases between. There are 16 residues in the CDR3. Germline V CDR1 and CDR2: SEHNR, FQNEAQ (reference sequence). The full variable domain, rest sourced from reference TRBV7-9 and TRBJ2-7, is DTGVSQNPRHKITKRGQNVTFRCDPISEHNRLYWYRQTLGQGPEFLTYFQNEAQLEKSRLLSDRFSAERPKGSFSTLEIQRTEQGDSAMYLCASSPSSDRFSYEQYFGPGTRLTVT.

The rearrangement joins TRBV18 to TRBJ2-1, with TRBD1 matching 12 bases. Germline V gives CDR1 KGHSH, CDR2 LQKENI. J lost 10 bases, V lost 3 bases, and 13 bases had no gene match. The CDR3 runs to 17 residues. The CDR3: CASSPGFWDRGRQEQFF. DNA of the CDR3: TGTGCCAGCTCACCGGGCTTTTGGGACAGGGGGCGACAAGAGCAGTTCTTC.

V gene TRBV11-3 combines with J gene TRBJ2-1, with 8 bases aligning to TRBD2. This CDR3 is 18 amino acids long. With 0 bases clipped from V and 0 bases from J, the junction kept 7 bases outside the gene matches. The V gene's germline CDR1 is SGHNT and CDR2 YENEEA. CDR3 sequence (DNA): TGTGCCAGCAGCTTAGAGATGGGTAGCGGGGTCTCCTACAATGAGCAGTTCTTC. Translation gives CASSLEMGSGVSYNEQFF.

This rearrangement joins TRBV4-2 to TRBJ2-5; 8 positions agree with TRBD1. This CDR3 comprises 14 residues. The V gene's germline CDR1 is LGHNA and CDR2 YNFKEQ. V lost 6 bases to trimming and J lost 5 bases; unmatched junction nucleotides: 8. CDR3 sequence: CASSKPGGRETQYF. Written as DNA, the CDR3 is TGTGCCAGCAGTAAACCAGGGGGCAGGGAGACCCAGTACTTC.

This clone was observed a single time. The chain couples TRBV30 to TRBJ2-5; no definite D call. The CDR3 consists of 11 residues. Trimming stripped 0 bases from V and 8 bases from J, with 7 bases between. Germline V gene data show CDR1 as GTSNPN and CDR2 as SVGIG (reference sequence). The CDR3 loop reads CAWSVSATQYF. The CDR3 DNA follows: TGTGCCTGGAGTGTTTCGGCCACCCAGTACTTC.

In nucleotides, the CDR3 is TGTGCCAGCAGCTTGGATTATGGCTACACCTTC. It codes for CASSLDYGYTF. The genes are TRBV13 and TRBJ1-2; D gene unclear. Germline V lookup: CDR1 PRHDT, CDR2 FYEKMQ (reference sequence). This CDR3 is 11 amino acids long. Trimming took off 3 bases at V and 5 bases at J, with 4 bases between the two ends.

V is TRBV29-1 and J is TRBJ1-2; 7 bases line up with TRBD1. Germline loops: CDR1 SQVTM, CDR2 ANQGSEA. Germline trimming cut 7 bases from V and 6 bases from J; bases unmatched to any gene: 11. This CDR3 is 13 amino acids long. CDR3 bases: TGCAGCGACTACCCCCGGCAGGGGGATGGCTACACCTTC. Its translation is CSDYPRQGDGYTF.

The chain carries TRBV12-3 or TRBV12-4 and TRBJ1-2; D might be TRBD1 (5 bases). The CDR3 totals 13 residues. Trimming cost V 4 bases and J 7 bases, with 13 bases left between them. CDR3 DNA: TGTGCCAGCAGTTATCGGCAGGGTAGTGGCTACACCTTC. It is translated as CASSYRQGSGYTF.

With respect to this clone: One junction end disagrees with the germline gene, perhaps due to a read error. The chain combines TRBV4-2 with TRBJ1-3, with no clear D. Looked up from germline, CDR1 is LGHNA and CDR2 is YNFKEQ. The CDR3 spans 16 residues. The CDR3 DNA reads as TGTGCCAGCAGTCAAGAGATCGGGGACTCTGGAAACACCATATATTTT. Its protein is CASSQEIGDSGNTIYF.

This clone was counted a single time. The chain combines TRBV27 with TRBJ1-5, with 7 nucleotides matching TRBD1. CDR1 and CDR2 (germline): MNHEY, SMNVEV (reference sequence). V shed 7 bases and J 2 bases; nucleotides not matched to a gene: 5. The CDR3 runs to 14 residues. This chain's CDR3 is CASNSQGGNQPQHF. CDR3 nucleotides: TGTGCCAGCAACTCCCAGGGGGGCAATCAGCCCCAGCATTTT.

This chain links TRBV5-6 with TRBJ1-1; perhaps TRBD1 as D (6 bases). CDR3 length equals 14 residues. Germline V gene data show CDR1 as SGHDT and CDR2 as YYEEEE. With 4 bases removed from V and 5 bases from J, the gap between germline ends came to 15 bases. For the CDR3, the DNA is TGTGCCAGCAGCCTTTATGGGGGGCAAACTGAAGCTTTCTTT. Its protein product is CASSLYGGQTEAFF.

The CDR3 protein is CASSQASGRRGDGYTF. The CDR3 region has the DNA TGCGCCAGCAGCCAAGCAAGCGGCCGCCGGGGAGATGGCTACACCTTC. This chain joins TRBV4-3 and TRBJ1-2; D is unresolved. The CDR3 covers 16 residues. Trimming took 1 base from V and 6 from J, leaving 18 bases between them. Germline-derived CDR1 and CDR2 are LGHNA and YSLEER.